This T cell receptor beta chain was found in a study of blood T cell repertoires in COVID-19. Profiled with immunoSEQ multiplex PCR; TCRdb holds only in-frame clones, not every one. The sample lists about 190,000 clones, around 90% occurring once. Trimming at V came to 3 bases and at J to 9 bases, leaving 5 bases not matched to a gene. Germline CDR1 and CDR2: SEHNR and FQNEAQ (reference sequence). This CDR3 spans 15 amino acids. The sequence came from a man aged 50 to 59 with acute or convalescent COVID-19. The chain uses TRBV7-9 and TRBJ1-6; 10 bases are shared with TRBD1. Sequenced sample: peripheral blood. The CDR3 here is CASSLWDRGGSPLHF. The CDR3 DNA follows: TGTGCCAGCAGCTTGTGGGACAGGGGAGGTTCACCCCTCCACTTT.